This T cell receptor (beta chain) was recovered during a study of regulatory T cells in long-lasting Graves disease. Study-level information: Antithyroid drug exposure in newly diagnosed Graves' patients had lasted under 3 months. General study points: Owing to a sample size that was small, accuracy may have been reduced.

Specified time point: newly diagnosed GD, antithyroid drugs for less than 3 months. PBMC RNA served as the TCR library source. This clonotype was observed many times. The antigen is unknown. V shed 3 bases and J shed 6 bases, with 16 bases lying between them. The germline V gene has CDR1 SGHRS and CDR2 YFSETQ. The CDR3 length is 15 residues. Relying on iRepertoire HTBI primers and Arm-PCR of CDR3 regions, the team built TCR beta libraries. A single record per CDR3 protein comes from TCRdb applying MiXCR to the multiplex PCR reads. The table records around 400,000 distinct CDR3 sequences, 12% of them present only once. This sample was shared with a second study, whose subject was T cells in Graves' hyperthyroidism and ophthalmopathy.

The V call is TRBV5-1, the J call TRBJ2-1, with D perhaps matching TRBD2 (5 bases). The sequence was collected from a woman aged 18-30 years with Graves disease. The sequences come from peripheral blood mononuclear cells (PBMCs), collected at new diagnosis, from a patient treated with antithyroid drugs. In nucleotides, the CDR3 is TGCGCCAGCAGCTCCTCACCGGGAAATAGCAATGAGCAGTTCTTC. This encodes CASSSSPGNSNEQFF.